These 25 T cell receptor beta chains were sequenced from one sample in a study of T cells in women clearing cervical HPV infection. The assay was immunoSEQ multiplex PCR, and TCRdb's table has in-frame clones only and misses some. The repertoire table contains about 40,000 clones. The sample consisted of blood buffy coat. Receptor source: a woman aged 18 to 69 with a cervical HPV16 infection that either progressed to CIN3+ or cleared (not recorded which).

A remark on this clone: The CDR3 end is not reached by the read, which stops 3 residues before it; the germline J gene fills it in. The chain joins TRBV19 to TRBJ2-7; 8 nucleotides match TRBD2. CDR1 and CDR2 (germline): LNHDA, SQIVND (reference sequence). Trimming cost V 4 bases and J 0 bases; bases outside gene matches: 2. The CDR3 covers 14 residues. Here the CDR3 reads CASSNSGTSYEQYF. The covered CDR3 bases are TGTGCCAGTAGTAATAGCGGGACCTCCTACGAG.

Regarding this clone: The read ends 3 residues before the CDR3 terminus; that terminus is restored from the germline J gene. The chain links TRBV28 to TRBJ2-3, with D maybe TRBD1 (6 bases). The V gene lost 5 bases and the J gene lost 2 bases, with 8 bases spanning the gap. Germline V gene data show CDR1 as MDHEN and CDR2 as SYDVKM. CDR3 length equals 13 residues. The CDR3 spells CASSRTATDTQYF. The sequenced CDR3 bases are TGTGCCAGCAGTAGGACAGCCACAGATACG. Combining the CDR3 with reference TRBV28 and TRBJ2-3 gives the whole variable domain DVKVTQSSRYLVKRTGEKVFLECVQDMDHENMFWYRQDPGLGLRLIYFSYDVKMKEKGDIPEGYSVSREKKERFSLILESASTNQTSMYLCASSRTATDTQYFGPGTRLTVL.

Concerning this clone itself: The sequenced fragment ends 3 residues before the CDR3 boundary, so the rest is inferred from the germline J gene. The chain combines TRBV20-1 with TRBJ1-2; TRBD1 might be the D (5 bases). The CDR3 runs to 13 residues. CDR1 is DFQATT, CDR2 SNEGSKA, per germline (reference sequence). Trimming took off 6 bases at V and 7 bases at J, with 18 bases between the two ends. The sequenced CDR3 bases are TGCAGTGCCACCCTATCTAGGGGCCGTGGC. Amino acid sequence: CSATLSRGRG. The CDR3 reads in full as CSATLSRGRGYTF.

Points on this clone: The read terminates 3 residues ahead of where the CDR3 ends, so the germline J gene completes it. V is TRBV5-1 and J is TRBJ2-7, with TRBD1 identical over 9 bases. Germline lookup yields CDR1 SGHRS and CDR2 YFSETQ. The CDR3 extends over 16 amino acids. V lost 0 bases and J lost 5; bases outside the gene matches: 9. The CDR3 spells CASSLAPPGQGNEQYF. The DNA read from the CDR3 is TGCGCCAGCAGCTTGGCCCCTCCGGGACAGGGAAACGAG.

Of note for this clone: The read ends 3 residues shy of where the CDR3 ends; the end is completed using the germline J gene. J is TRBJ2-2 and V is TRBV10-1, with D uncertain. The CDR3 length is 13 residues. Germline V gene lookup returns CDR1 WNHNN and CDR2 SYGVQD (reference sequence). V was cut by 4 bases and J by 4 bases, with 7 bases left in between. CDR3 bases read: TGCGCCAGCAGTGCAAGCGCCACCGGGGAG. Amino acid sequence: CASSASATGE. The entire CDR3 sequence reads CASSASATGELFF.

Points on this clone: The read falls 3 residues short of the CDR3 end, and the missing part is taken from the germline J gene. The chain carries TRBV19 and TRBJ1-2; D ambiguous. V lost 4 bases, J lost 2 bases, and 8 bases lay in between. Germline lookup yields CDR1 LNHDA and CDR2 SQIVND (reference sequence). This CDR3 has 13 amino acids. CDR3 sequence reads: CASSTAGNYGYTF. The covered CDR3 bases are TGTGCCAGTAGTACCGCCGGGAACTATGGC. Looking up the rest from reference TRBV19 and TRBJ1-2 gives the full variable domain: DGGITQSPKYLFRKEGQNVTLSCEQNLNHDAMYWYRQDPGQGLRLIYYSQIVNDFQKGDIAEGYSVSREKKESFPLTVTSAQKNPTAFYLCASSTAGNYGYTFGSGTRLTVV.

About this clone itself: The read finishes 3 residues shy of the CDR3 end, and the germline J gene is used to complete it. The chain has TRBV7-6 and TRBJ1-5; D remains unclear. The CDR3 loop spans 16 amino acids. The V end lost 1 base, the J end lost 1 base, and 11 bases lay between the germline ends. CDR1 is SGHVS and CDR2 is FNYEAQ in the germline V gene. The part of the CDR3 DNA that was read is TGTGCCAGCAGCTTAGGAGTCAGGCAGAGCAATCAGCCC. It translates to CASSLGVRQSNQP. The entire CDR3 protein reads CASSLGVRQSNQPQHF.

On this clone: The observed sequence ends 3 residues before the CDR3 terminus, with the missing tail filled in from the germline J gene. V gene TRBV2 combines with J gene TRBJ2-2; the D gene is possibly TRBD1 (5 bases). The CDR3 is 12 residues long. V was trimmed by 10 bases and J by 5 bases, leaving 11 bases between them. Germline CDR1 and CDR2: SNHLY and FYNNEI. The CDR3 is CATLGQTGELFF. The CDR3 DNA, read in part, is TGTGCCACCCTGGGGCAGACCGGGGAG.

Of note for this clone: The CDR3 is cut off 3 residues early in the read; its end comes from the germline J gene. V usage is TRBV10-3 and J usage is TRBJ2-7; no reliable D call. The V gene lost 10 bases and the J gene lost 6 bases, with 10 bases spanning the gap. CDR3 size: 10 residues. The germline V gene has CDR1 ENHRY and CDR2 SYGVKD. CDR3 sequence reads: CATGSGEQYF. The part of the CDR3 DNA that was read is TGTGCCACCGGGTCGGGCGAG.

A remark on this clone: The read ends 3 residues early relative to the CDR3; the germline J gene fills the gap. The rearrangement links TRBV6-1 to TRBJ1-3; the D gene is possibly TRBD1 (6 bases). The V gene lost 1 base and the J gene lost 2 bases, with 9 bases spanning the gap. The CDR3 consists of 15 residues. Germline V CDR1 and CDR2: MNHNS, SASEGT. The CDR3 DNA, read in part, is TGTGCCAGCAGTGAAGTACAGGGCACTGGAAACACC. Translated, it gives CASSEVQGTGNT. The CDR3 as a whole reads CASSEVQGTGNTIYF.

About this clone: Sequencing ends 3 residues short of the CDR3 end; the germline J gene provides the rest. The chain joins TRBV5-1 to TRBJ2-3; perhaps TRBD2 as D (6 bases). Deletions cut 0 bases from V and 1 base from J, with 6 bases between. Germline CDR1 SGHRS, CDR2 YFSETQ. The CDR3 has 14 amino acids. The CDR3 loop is CASSLVAGTDTQYF. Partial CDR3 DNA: TGCGCCAGCAGCTTGGTAGCGGGCACAGATACG.

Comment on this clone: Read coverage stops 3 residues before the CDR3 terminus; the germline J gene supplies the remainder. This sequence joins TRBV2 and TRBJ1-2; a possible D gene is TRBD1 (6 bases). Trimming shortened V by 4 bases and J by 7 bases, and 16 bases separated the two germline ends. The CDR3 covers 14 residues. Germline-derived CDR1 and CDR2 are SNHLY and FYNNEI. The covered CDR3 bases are TGTGCCAGCAGTGTGGGGGCGGTAGTGCGTGGC. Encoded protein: CASSVGAVVRG. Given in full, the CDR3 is CASSVGAVVRGYTF.

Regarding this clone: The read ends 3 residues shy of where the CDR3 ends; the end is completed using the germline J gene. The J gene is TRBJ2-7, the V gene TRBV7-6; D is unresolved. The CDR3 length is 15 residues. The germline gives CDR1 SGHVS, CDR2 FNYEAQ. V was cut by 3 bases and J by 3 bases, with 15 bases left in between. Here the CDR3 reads CASSLGQDGLYEQYF. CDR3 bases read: TGTGCCAGCAGCTTGGGTCAGGATGGGCTCTACGAG.

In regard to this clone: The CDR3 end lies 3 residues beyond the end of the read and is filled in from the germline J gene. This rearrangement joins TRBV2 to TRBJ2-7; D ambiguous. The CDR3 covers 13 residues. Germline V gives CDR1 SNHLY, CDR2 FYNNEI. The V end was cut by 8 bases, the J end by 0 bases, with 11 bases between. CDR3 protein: CASSSGFSYEQYF. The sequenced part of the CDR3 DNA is TGTGCCAGCTCCTCCGGGTTCTCCTACGAG. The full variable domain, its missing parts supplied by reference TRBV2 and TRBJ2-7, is EPEVTQTPSHQVTQMGQEVILRCVPISNHLYFYWYRQILGQKVEFLVSFYNNEISEKSEIFDDQFSVERPDGSNFTLKIRSTKLEDSAMYFCASSSGFSYEQYFGPGTRLTVT.

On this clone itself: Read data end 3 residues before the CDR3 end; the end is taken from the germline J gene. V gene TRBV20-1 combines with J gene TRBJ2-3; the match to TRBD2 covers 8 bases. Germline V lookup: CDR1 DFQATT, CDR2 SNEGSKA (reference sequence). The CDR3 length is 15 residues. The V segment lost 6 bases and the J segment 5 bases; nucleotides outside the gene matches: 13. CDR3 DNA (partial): TGCAGTGCCGAGGGGAGGGCGGGGGGTAGAGATACG. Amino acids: CSAEGRAGGRDT. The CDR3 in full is CSAEGRAGGRDTQYF.

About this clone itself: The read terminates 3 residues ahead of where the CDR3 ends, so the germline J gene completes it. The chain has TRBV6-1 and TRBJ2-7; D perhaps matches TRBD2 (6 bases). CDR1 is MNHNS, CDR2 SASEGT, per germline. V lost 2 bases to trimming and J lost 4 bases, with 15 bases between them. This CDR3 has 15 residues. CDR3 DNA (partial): TGTGCCAGCAGTGAATACGGGGGTACAGTATACGAG. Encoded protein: CASSEYGGTVYE. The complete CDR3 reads CASSEYGGTVYEQYF.

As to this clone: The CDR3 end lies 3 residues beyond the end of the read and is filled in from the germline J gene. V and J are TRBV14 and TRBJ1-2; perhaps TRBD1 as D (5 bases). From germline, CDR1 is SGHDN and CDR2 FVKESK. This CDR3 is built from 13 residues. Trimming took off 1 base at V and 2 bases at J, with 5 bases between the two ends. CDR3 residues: CASSQGTNYGYTF. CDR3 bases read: TGTGCCAGCAGCCAAGGGACAAACTATGGC.

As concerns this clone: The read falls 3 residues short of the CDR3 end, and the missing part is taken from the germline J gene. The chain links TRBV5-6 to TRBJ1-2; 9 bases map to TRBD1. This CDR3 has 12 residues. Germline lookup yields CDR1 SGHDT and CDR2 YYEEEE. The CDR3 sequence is CASRFGTGGYTF. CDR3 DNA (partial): TGTGCCAGCAGGTTCGGGACAGGGGGC.

This chain's CDR3 is CASTFLGRNTEAFF. Incomplete CDR3 DNA: TGTGCCAGCACCTTCCTGGGGCGAAACACTGAA. The chain is built from TRBV12-3 or TRBV12-4 and TRBJ1-1; D might be TRBD1 (5 bases). The read finishes 3 residues shy of the CDR3 end, and the germline J gene is used to complete it. Deletions cut 7 bases from V and 2 bases from J, with 14 bases between. This CDR3 contains 14 residues.

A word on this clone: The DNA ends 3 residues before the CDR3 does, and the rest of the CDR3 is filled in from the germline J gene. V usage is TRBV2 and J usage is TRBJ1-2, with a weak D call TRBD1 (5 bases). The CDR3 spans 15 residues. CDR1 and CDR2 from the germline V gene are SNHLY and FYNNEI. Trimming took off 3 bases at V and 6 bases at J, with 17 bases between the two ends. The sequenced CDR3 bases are TGTGCCAGCAGTGAGGGTAGGGGAGTTTTCAATGGC. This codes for CASSEGRGVFNG. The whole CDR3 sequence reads CASSEGRGVFNGYTF.

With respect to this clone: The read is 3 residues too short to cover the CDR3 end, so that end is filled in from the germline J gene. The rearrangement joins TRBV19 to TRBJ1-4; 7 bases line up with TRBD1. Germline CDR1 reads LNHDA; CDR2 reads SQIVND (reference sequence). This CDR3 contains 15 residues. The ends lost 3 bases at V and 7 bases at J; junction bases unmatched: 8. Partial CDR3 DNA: TGTGCCAGTAGTATCCAAGGGGGCGCCGCTGAAAAA. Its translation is CASSIQGGAAEK. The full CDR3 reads CASSIQGGAAEKLFF.

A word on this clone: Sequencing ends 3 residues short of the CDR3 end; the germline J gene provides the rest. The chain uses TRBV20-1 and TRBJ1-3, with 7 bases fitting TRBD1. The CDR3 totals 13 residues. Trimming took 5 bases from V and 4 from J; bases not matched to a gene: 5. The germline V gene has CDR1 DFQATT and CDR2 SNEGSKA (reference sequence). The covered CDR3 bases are TGCAGTGCTTCGACAGGGACGGGAAACACC. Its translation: CSASTGTGNT. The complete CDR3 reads CSASTGTGNTIYF.

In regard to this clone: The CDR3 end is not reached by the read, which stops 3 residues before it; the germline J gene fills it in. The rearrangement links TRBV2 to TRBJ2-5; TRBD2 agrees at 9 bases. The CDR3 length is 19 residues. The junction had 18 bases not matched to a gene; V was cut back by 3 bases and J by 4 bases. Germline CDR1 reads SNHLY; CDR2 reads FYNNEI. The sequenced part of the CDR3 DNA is TGTGCCAGCAGTGACCACTCCTGGAGCGGGGGGAACCTCCCAGAGACC. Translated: CASSDHSWSGGNLPET. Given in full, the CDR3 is CASSDHSWSGGNLPETQYF.

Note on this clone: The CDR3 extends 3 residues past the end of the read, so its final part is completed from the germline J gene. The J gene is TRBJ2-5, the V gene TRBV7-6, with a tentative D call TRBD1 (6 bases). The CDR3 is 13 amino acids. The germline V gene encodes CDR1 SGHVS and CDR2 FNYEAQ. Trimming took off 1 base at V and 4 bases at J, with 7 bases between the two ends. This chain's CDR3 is CASSLGGRETQYF. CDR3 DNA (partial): TGTGCCAGCAGCTTAGGGGGGCGAGAGACC.

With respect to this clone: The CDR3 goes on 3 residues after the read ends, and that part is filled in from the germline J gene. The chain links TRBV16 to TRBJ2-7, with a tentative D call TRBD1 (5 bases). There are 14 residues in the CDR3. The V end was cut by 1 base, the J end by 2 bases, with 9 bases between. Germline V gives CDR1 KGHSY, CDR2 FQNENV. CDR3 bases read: TGTGCCAGCAGCCAATTTCCAGGGCCCTACGAG. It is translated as CASSQFPGPYE. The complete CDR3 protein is CASSQFPGPYEQYF.